These 27 T cell receptor beta chains share one sample of origin, sequenced in a study of T cells expressing NK-cell markers. TCRdb reanalyzed the 5' RACE reads and collapses them to one entry per CDR3 protein, without DNA. The sample data list hundreds of thousands of distinct CDR3 sequences. Sample: blood T cells: a sorted CD56 or NKG2C T cell subset, CD4+ or CD8+ T cells, or bulk PBMC T cells (not recorded which). These receptors originate from a woman aged 18-70 years in good health.

This chain links TRBV25-1 with TRBJ1-4; TCRdb reports TRBD1, a call that lacks DNA to check it against. The germline CDR1 and CDR2 sequences are MGHDK and SYGVNS. This CDR3 has 17 amino acids. The CDR3 protein is CASSGQGEEATNEKLFF.

The V and J genes are TRBV28 and TRBJ2-3; as DNA is missing, the TRBD1 call by TCRdb cannot be tested. The germline V gene encodes CDR1 MDHEN and CDR2 SYDVKM. The CDR3 is 18 amino acids. CDR3 sequence: CASSLPSGQGPQFDTQYF.

The chain employs TRBV28 and TRBJ2-2; TCRdb selects TRBD1, and the lack of DNA leaves this call unchecked. Germline-derived CDR1 and CDR2 are MDHEN and SYDVKM. The CDR3 extends over 14 amino acids. The chain's CDR3 is CASRDRGRPGELFF.

The genes are TRBV19 and TRBJ1-1; TCRdb's assignment of TRBD1 cannot be checked, as there is no DNA. This CDR3 has 16 amino acids. Per the germline V gene, CDR1 is LNHDA and CDR2 is SQIVND (reference sequence). CDR3 protein: CASSTRRGKYNTEAFF.

V is TRBV5-1 and J is TRBJ2-2. Germline loops: CDR1 SGHRS, CDR2 YFSETQ. The CDR3 has 14 amino acids. CDR3 loop: CASSLSPSTGELFF.

The chain has TRBV20-1 and TRBJ2-7; checking the TCRdb D call of TRBD1 is not possible without DNA. Germline assignment: CDR1 DFQATT and CDR2 SNEGSKA (reference sequence). This CDR3 has 13 residues. CDR3 protein: CSAKGQGSYEQYF.

This chain joins TRBV7-3 and TRBJ2-1; TCRdb's D call, TRBD1, is unchecked because there is no DNA. This CDR3 is built from 13 residues. Germline V lookup: CDR1 SGHTA, CDR2 FQGTGA. CDR3: CASSLDGGREQFF.

This chain joins TRBV6-4 and TRBJ1-6; TCRdb proposes TRBD1, but this gene call is untestable without DNA. Germline-derived CDR1 and CDR2 are MRHNA and SNTAGT. The CDR3 runs to 14 residues. The CDR3 region is CASSEDREGSPLHF.

The gene calls are TRBV7-9 and TRBJ2-5; the D gene TCRdb calls, TRBD2, cannot be checked with no DNA. The CDR3 extends over 15 amino acids. Per the germline V gene, CDR1 is SEHNR and CDR2 is FQNEAQ (reference sequence). The CDR3 spells CASSPTGTRQETQYF.

The chain links TRBV28 to TRBJ2-2; TCRdb designates TRBD2, a call that cannot be tested without DNA. The CDR3 has 15 amino acids. Per germline, CDR1 MDHEN and CDR2 SYDVKM. This chain's CDR3 is CASRFVGGTPGELFF.

The chain employs TRBV6-2 or TRBV6-3 and TRBJ2-1; the TCRdb D gene call, TRBD2, has no DNA to confirm it. The CDR3 consists of 16 residues. Germline CDR1 is MNHEY and CDR2 is SVGEGT. The CDR3 region is CASSYLIGGAYNEQFF.

J is TRBJ2-3 and V is TRBV6-5; the D call of TRBD2 rests on TCRdb alone, since no DNA is present to check it. Germline V gene lookup returns CDR1 MNHEY and CDR2 SVGAGI. The CDR3 length is 14 residues. The CDR3 sequence is CASSSAGGTDTQYF.

The gene calls are TRBV12-3 or TRBV12-4 and TRBJ2-6. The CDR3 totals 15 residues. The CDR3 sequence is CASSLGESGANVLTF.

This chain's CDR3 is CASSLGQGEQPQHF. V usage is TRBV7-9 and J usage is TRBJ1-5; TCRdb's D gene call, TRBD1, goes unchecked for lack of DNA. Per germline, CDR1 SEHNR and CDR2 FQNEAQ (reference sequence). This CDR3 has 14 residues.

This chain joins TRBV6-2 or TRBV6-3 and TRBJ2-4; absent DNA, TCRdb's TRBD1 call cannot be checked. This CDR3 has 17 residues. Germline CDR1 is MNHEY and CDR2 is SVGEGT. The CDR3 reads CASSVGFGALPKNIQYF.

The rearrangement links TRBV20-1 to TRBJ2-1; as DNA is missing, the TRBD1 call by TCRdb cannot be tested. The germline V gene has CDR1 DFQATT and CDR2 SNEGSKA (reference sequence). The CDR3 is made up of 13 amino acids. This CDR3 reads CSAHVTAGDEQFF.

J is TRBJ1-6 and V is TRBV12-3 or TRBV12-4. This CDR3 has 16 amino acids. CDR3 sequence reads: CASSLEDRDYNSPLHF.

This chain connects TRBV7-9 to TRBJ2-5; without DNA, the TCRdb call of TRBD2 cannot be checked. The germline gives CDR1 SEHNR, CDR2 FQNEAQ (reference sequence). CDR3 length equals 16 residues. CDR3 in amino acids: CASSILAGGPGETQYF. Supplemented by reference TRBV7-9 and TRBJ2-5, the full variable domain reads DTGVSQNPRHKITKRGQNVTFRCDPISEHNRLYWYRQTLGQGPEFLTYFQNEAQLEKSRLLSDRFSAERPKGSFSTLEIQRTEQGDSAMYLCASSILAGGPGETQYFGPGTRLLVL.

The chain employs TRBV18 and TRBJ2-5; TCRdb designates TRBD1, a call that cannot be tested without DNA. The CDR3 has 14 amino acids. Germline CDR1 KGHSH, CDR2 LQKENI. CDR3 in amino acids: CASSPTGPQETQYF. The whole variable domain, remainder taken from reference TRBV18 and TRBJ2-5, is NAGVMQNPRHLVRRRGQEARLRCSPMKGHSHVYWYRQLPEEGLKFMVYLQKENIIDESGMPKERFSAEFPKEGPSILRIQQVVRGDSAAYFCASSPTGPQETQYFGPGTRLLVL.

This chain connects TRBV30 to TRBJ2-3; TCRdb's D call, TRBD1, is unchecked because there is no DNA. CDR3 length: 13 residues. CDR1 is GTSNPN and CDR2 is SVGIG in the germline V gene (reference sequence). The CDR3 here is CAFPGTGTDTQYF. Full variable domain (remainder filled in from reference TRBV30 and TRBJ2-3): SQTIHQWPATLVQPVGSPLSLECTVEGTSNPNLYWYRQAAGRGLQLLFYSVGIGQISSEVPQNLSASRPQDRQFILSSKKLLLSDSGFYLCAFPGTGTDTQYFGPGTRLTVL.

The chain has TRBV5-5 and TRBJ2-2; without DNA, the TCRdb call of TRBD2 cannot be checked. CDR1 and CDR2 (germline): SGHKS, YYEKEE (reference sequence). This CDR3 has 16 residues. The CDR3 loop reads CASSQGLAGGTGELFF.

The chain employs TRBV28 and TRBJ2-2. In germline, CDR1 is MDHEN, CDR2 SYDVKM. The length of the CDR3 is 12 residues. Here the CDR3 reads CASTPRTGELFF.

The CDR3 region is CSASSPGGTPHRTGKETQYF. The rearrangement joins TRBV20-1 to TRBJ2-5; TCRdb lists TRBD1, though no DNA is available to test this call. This CDR3 contains 20 residues. Germline V CDR1 and CDR2: DFQATT, SNEGSKA (reference sequence).

The chain is built from TRBV5-6 and TRBJ2-2; TCRdb outputs TRBD2, but without DNA this stays unchecked. CDR3 length: 15 amino acids. Germline-derived CDR1 and CDR2 are SGHDT and YYEEEE. CDR3 loop: CASSSRLVGTGELFF.

The genes are TRBV28 and TRBJ2-1; checking the TCRdb D call of TRBD1 is not possible without DNA. Germline V gene data show CDR1 as MDHEN and CDR2 as SYDVKM. The CDR3 totals 14 residues. The CDR3 loop reads CASSPQGPYNEQFF.

The J gene is TRBJ1-3, the V gene TRBV29-1. Germline CDR1 is SQVTM and CDR2 is ANQGSEA. The CDR3 loop spans 14 amino acids. The chain's CDR3 is CSVEDAGPRDTIYF.

The V and J genes are TRBV27 and TRBJ2-7; the TRBD1 assignment by TCRdb is unverifiable without DNA. Germline V gives CDR1 MNHEY, CDR2 SMNVEV (reference sequence). The CDR3 totals 13 residues. The CDR3 here is CASSAQGIYEQYF.